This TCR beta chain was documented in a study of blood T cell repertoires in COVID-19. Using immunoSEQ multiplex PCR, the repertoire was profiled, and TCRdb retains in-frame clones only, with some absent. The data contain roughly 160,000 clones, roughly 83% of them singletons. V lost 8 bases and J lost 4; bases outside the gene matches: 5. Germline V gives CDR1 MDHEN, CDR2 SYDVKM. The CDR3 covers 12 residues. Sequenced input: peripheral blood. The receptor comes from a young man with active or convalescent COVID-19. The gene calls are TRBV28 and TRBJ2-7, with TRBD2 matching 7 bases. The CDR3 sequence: CASGRARYEQYF. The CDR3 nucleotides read TGTGCCAGCGGGAGGGCGAGATACGAGCAGTACTTC.